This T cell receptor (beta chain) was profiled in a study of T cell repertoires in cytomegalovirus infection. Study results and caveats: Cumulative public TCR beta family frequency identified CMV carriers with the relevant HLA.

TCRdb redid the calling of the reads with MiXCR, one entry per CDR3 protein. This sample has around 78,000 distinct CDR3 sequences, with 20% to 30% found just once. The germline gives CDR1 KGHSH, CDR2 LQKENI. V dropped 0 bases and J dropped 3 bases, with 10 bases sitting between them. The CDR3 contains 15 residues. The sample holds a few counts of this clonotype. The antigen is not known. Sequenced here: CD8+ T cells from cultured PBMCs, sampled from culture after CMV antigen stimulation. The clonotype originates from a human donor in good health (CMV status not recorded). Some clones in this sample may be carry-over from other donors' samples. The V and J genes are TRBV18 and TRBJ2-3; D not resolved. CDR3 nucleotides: TGTGCCAGCTCACCACCGTGGGTGGGGACAGATACGCAGTATTTT. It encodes CASSPPWVGTDTQYF.